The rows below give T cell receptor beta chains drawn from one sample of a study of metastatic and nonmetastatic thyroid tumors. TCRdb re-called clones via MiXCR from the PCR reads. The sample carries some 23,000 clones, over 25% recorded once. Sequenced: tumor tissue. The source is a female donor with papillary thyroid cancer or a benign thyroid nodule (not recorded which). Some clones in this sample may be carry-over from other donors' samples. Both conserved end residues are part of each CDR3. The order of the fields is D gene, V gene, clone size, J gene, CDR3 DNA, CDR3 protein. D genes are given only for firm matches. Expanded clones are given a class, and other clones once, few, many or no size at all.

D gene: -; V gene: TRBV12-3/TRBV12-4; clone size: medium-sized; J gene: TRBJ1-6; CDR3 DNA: TGTGCCAGCAGACGTCCCCCAGGGTCACCCCTCCACTTT; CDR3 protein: CASRRPPGSPLHF
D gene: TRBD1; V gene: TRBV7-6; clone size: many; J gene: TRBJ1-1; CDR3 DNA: TGTGCCAGCAGCTTGCAGGGGGGTGAAGCTTTCTTT; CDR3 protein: CASSLQGGEAFF
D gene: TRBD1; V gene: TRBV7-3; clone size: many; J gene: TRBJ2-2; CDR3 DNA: TGTGCCAGCAGCCCCGGGACAGGGTATGACGGGGAGCTGTTTTTT; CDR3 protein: CASSPGTGYDGELFF
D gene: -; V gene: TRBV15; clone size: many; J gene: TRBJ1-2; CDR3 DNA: TGTGCCACCAGCCGCCGACAGCCTCCTTATGGCTACACCTTC; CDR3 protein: CATSRRQPPYGYTF
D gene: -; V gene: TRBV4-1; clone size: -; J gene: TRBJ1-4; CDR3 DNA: TGCGCCGGGAGCGCGGGGGCCAATGAAAAACTGTTTTTT; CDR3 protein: CAGSAGANEKLFF
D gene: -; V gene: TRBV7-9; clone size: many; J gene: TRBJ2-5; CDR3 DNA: TGTGCCAGCAGCTTCACCGACAGTTTTGGGACCCAGTACTTC; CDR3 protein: CASSFTDSFGTQYF
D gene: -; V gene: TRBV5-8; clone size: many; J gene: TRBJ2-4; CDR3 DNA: TGTGCCAGCAGCTGGGCTGCGACCTTAGCCAAAAACATTCAGTACTTC; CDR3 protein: CASSWAATLAKNIQYF
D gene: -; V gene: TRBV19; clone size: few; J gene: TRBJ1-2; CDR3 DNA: TGTGCCAGTAGTATAGGTGCGACGGCGCGAAATGGCTACACCTTC; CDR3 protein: CASSIGATARNGYTF
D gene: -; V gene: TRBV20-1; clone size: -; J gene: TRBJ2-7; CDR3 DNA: TGCAGTGCCAAACTGGGGGTATCCTACGAGCAGTACTTC; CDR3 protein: CSAKLGVSYEQYF
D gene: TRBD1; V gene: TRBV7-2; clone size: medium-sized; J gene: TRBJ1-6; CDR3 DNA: TGTGCCAGCAGCTTAGTGGTGACAGGGTTTTCACCCCTCCACTTT; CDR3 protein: CASSLVVTGFSPLHF
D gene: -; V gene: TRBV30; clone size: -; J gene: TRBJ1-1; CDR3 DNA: TGTGCCTGGCTCAAACCCAATACAGGGAGGAGTGCAGCTTTCTTT; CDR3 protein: CAWLKPNTGRSAAFF
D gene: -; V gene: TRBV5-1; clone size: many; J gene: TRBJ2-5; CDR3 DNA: TGCGCCAGCAGCTTCATGTGGGGCGTAGAGACCCAGTACTTC; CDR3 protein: CASSFMWGVETQYF
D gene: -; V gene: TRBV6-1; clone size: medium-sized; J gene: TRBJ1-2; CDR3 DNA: TGTGCCAGCATTTCGGTCCAGGGATTGTATGGCTACACCTTC; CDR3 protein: CASISVQGLYGYTF
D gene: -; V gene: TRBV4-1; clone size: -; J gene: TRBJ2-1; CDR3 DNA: TGCGCCAGCAGCCAGGAGTTGGGATCGGGCGCGGGCTACAATGAGCAGTTCTTC; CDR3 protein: CASSQELGSGAGYNEQFF
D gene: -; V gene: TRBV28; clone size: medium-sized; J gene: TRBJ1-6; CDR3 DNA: TGTGCCAGCAGTTTTTCGGCAGGGAATAATTCACCCCTCCACTTT; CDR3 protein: CASSFSAGNNSPLHF
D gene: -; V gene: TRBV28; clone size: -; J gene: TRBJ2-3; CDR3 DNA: TGTGCCAGCAGTAGGGGGGCGCGGGACACAGATACGCAGTATTTT; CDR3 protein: CASSRGARDTDTQYF
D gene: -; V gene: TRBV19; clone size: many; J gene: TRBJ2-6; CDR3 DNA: TGTGCCAGTAGTATCAACTCTGGGGCCGACGTCCTGACTTTC; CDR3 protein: CASSINSGADVLTF
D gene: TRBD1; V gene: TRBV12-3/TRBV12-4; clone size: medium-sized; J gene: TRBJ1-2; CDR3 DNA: TGTGCCAGCAGTTTGCCAGGGGGCGGTTATGGCTACACCTTC; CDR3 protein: CASSLPGGGYGYTF
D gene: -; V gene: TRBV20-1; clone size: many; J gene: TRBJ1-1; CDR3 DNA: TGCAGTGCTATGGGGGCGAAGGACACTGAAGCTTTCTTT; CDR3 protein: CSAMGAKDTEAFF
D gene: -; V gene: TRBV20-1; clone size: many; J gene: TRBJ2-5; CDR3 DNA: TGCAGTGCTGGAGCTCCAGGGGTGCAGTACCAAGAGACCCAGTACTTC; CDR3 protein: CSAGAPGVQYQETQYF
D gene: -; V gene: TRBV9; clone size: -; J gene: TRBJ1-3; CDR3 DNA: TGTGCCAGCAGCATAGCGGTGGAGTCAAAAGGAAACACCATATATTTT; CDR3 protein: CASSIAVESKGNTIYF
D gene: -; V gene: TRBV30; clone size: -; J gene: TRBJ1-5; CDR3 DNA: TGTGCCTGGAGTGTCCCAGGTCCCGTCCGCGGTCAGCCCCAGCATTTT; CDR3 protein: CAWSVPGPVRGQPQHF
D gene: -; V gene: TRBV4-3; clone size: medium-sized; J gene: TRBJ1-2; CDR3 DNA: TGCGCCAGCAGCCAAGGGGGCCAAAAGGGTGGCTACACCTTC; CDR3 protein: CASSQGGQKGGYTF
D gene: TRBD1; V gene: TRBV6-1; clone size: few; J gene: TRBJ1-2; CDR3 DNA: TGTGCCAGCAGTGAGCATAGGGACAGACGCTCCTATGGCTACACCTTC; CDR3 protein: CASSEHRDRRSYGYTF
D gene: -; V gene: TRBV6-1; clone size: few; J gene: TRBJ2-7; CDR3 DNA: TGTGCCAGCAGAGCCGTCCGCATCCGCTCCTACGAGCAGTACTTC; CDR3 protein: CASRAVRIRSYEQYF
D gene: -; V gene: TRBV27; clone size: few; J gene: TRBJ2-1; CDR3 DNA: TGTGCCAGCAGTTTATTCTCCTACAATGAGCAGTTCTTC; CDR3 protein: CASSLFSYNEQFF
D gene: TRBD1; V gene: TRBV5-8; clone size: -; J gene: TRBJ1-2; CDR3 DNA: TGTGCCAGCGGACGGACAGGGGTAGGCTATACCTTC; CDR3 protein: CASGRTGVGYTF
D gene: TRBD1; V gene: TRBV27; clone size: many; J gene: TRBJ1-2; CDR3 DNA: TGTGCCAGCAGTGACACAGGGGGATTTTATGGCTACACCTTC; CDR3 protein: CASSDTGGFYGYTF
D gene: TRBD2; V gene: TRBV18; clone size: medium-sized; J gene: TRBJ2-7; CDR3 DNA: TGTGCCAGCTCACTAGGGACTAGCGGTCCCTACGAGCAGTACTTC; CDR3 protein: CASSLGTSGPYEQYF
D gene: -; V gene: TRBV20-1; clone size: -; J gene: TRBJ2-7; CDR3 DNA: TGCAGTGCCGACGGGACCCAGGGACACAACTACGAGCAGTACTTC; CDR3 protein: CSADGTQGHNYEQYF
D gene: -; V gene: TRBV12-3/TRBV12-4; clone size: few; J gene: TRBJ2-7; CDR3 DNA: TGTGCCAGCCGAACGGCAGGGCAAAACGAGCAGTACTTC; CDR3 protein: CASRTAGQNEQYF
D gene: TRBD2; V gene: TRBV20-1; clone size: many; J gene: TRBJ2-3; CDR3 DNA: TGCAGTGCCCTAGCGGGGGGCACAGATACGCAGTATTTT; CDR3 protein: CSALAGGTDTQYF
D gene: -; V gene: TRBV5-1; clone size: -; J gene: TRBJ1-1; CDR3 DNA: TGCGCCAGCAGCTTGGCACAAATGAACACTGAAGCTTTCTTT; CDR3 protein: CASSLAQMNTEAFF
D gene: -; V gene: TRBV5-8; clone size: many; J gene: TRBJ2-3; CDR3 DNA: TGTGCCAGCAGAAGTTTAGAGGGAACAGATACGCAGTATTTT; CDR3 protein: CASRSLEGTDTQYF
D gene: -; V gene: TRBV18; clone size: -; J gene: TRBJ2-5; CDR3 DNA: TGTGCCAACTCAGTCGGACACTCCTCTCAAGAGACCCAGTACTTC; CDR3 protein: CANSVGHSSQETQYF
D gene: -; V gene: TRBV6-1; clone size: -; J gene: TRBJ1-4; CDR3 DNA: TGTGCCAGCAGCCAAAACGAGGGTGAAAAACTGTTTTTT; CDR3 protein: CASSQNEGEKLFF
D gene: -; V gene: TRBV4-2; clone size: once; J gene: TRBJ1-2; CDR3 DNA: TGTGCCAGCAGCCAAGGGGGCAACTATGGCTACACCTTC; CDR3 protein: CASSQGGNYGYTF
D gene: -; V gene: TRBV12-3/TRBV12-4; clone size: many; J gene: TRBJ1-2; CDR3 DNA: TGTGCCAGCACCTCGGGACCCTCGGGCTATGGCTACACCTTC; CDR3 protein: CASTSGPSGYGYTF